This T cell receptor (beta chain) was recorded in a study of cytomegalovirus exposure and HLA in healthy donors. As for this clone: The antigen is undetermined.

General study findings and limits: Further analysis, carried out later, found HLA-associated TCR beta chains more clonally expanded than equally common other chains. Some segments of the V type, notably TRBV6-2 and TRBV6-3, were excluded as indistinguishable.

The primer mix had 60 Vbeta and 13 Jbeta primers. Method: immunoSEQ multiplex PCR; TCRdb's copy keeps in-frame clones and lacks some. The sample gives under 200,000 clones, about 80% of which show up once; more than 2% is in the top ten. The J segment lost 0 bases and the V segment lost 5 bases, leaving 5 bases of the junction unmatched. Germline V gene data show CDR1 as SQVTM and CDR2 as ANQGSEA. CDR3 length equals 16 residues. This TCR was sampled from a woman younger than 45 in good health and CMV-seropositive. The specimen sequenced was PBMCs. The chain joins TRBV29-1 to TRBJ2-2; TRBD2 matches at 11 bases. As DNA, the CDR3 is TGCAGCGTTTGGTGGACTAGCGGGCCGAACACCGGGGAGCTGTTTTTT. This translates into CSVWWTSGPNTGELFF.